The source of this T cell receptor (beta chain) is a study of blood T cells in healthy people across ages. The authors drew around 9.3 milliliters of peripheral blood from each donor. Researchers isolated at least 7 million PBMCs per sample. A note on this clonotype: Antigen unknown.

The authors ran a second PCR of about 7 to 11 cycles using a sample-barcoded 5' primer and a J-beta primer mix. From the 5' RACE reads, TCRdb called clonotypes with MiXCR, one entry per CDR3 protein. The data hold around 790,000 distinct CDR3 sequences, with approximately 44% observed a single time. General study results and limits: Per million T cells, TCR beta diversity dropped roughly linearly as age increased.

This receptor was identified in a man between 60 and 75 years old in good health. Sample: blood.

The CDR3: CASSLRRLAGGARYNEQFF. In nucleotides, the CDR3 is TGTGCCAGCAGCTTAAGGAGACTAGCGGGGGGCGCACGGTACAATGAGCAGTTCTTC. The rearrangement joins TRBV7-9 to TRBJ2-1, with TRBD2 identical over 13 bases. This CDR3 has 19 amino acids. The ends lost 2 bases at V and 4 bases at J; junction bases unmatched: 11. CDR1 and CDR2 (germline): SEHNR, FQNEAQ (reference sequence).